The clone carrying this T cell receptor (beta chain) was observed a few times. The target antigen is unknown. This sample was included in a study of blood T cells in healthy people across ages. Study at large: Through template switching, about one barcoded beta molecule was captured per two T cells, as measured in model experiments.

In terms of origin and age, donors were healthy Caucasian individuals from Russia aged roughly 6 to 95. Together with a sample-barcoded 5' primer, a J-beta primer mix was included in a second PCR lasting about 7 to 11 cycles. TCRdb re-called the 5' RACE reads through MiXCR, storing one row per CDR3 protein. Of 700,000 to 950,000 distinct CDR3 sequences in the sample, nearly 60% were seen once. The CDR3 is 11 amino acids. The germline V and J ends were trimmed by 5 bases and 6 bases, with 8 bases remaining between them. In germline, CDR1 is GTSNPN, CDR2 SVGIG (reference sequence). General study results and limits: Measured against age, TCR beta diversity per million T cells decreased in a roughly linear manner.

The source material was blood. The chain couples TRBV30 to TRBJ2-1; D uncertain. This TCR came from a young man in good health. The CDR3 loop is CAWEAFNEQFF. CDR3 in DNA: TGTGCCTGGGAGGCATTCAATGAGCAGTTCTTC.